This TCR beta chain emerged from a study of T cells in Graves' hyperthyroidism and ophthalmopathy. Amplified regions were TCR beta CDR3 sequences from RNA transcripts. TCR CDR3 underwent first-round RT-PCR with the HTBI primer set. One entry per CDR3 protein, called by TCRdb with MiXCR from the multiplex PCR reads. In the table there are 500,000 to 800,000 distinct CDR3 sequences, 45% of which are singletons. This receptor was taken from an adult man with Graves' disease, either hyperthyroidism or ophthalmopathy (not recorded which). Material for sequencing was peripheral blood or thyroid tissue (not recorded which).

DNA for the CDR3: TGTGCCAGCAGCCAGTACAGGACATCCGGGGAGCTGTTTTTT. Its protein is CASSQYRTSGELFF. V is TRBV7-2 and J is TRBJ2-2, with D perhaps matching TRBD1 (5 bases). The CDR3 is 14 residues long. Looked up from germline, CDR1 is SGHTA and CDR2 is FQGNSA. The germline V and J ends were trimmed by 5 bases and 6 bases, with 13 bases remaining between them.